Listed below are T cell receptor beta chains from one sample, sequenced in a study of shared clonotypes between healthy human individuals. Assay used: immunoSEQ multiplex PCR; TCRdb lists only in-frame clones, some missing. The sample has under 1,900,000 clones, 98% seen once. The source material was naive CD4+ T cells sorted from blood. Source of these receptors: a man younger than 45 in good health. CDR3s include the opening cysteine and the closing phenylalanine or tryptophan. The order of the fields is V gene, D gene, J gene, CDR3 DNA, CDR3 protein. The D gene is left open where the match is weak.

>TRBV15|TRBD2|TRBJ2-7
TGTGCCACCAGCAGAGGCCCCCTTACTAGCGGGAGCTCCTACGAGCAGTACTTC
CATSRGPLTSGSSYEQYF
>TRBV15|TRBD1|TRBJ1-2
TGTGCCACCAGCAGATTGACAGGGATCCATGGCTACACCTTC
CATSRLTGIHGYTF
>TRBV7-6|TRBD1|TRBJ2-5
TGTGCCAGCAGCCCACGAGACAGGGAATTAGAGACCCAGTACTTC
CASSPRDRELETQYF
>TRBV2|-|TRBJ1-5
TGTGCCAGCAACAGGGACAATCAGCCCCAGCATTTT
CASNRDNQPQHF
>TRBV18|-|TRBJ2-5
TGTGCCAGCCACCTAAGTGGCTTCAGGGAGACCCAGTACTTC
CASHLSGFRETQYF
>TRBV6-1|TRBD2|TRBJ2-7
TGTGCCAGCAGTCGGACTAGCGGGAGTTTCGACGAGCAGTACTTC
CASSRTSGSFDEQYF
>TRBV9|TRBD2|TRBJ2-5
TGTGCCAGCAGCGTAGAGGCGGATAGCGGGCTCCCCTGGGGGTTCGCAGAGACCCAGTACTTC
CASSVEADSGLPWGFAETQYF
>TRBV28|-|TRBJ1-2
TGTGCCAGCAGTTTATTAGTCCCAAAAGGGGGCTACACCTTC
CASSLLVPKGGYTF
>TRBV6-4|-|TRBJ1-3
TGTGCCAGCAGTGCGGGGCCTGGAAACACCATATATTTT
CASSAGPGNTIYF
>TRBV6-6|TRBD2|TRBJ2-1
TGTGCCAGCAGTTTAGCGGGAGGTACCAATGAGCAGTTCTTC
CASSLAGGTNEQFF